Each of the 12 T cell receptor beta chains below was sequenced from the same sample in a study of blood T cell repertoires in COVID-19. Clones were read by immunoSEQ multiplex PCR, and TCRdb kept only the in-frame ones, dropping some. The sample comprises around 280,000 clones, roughly 87% of which are singletons, and about 5.5% rests with the top ten. The material sequenced was PBMCs or T cells enriched from blood (not recorded which). All receptors derive from a woman aged 35 to 49 who had recovered from COVID-19.

The V gene is TRBV12-3 or TRBV12-4, the J gene TRBJ2-5, with D perhaps matching TRBD1 (5 bases). The ends were cut back, 4 bases at V and 5 bases at J, with 11 bases in the middle. The CDR3 extends over 13 amino acids. DNA of the CDR3: TGTGCCAGCAGTTCCTCTAAGGGGGAGACCCAGTACTTC. As protein: CASSSSKGETQYF.

This clone was recorded once. V gene TRBV19 combines with J gene TRBJ1-2; a weak D match, TRBD1 (5 bases). Germline values: CDR1 LNHDA, CDR2 SQIVND (reference sequence). Deletions cut 5 bases from V and 4 bases from J, with 11 bases between. The CDR3 consists of 13 residues. CDR3 sequence reads: CASSAQGLYGYTF. CDR3 DNA: TGTGCCAGTAGTGCTCAGGGCCTCTATGGCTACACCTTC.

The chain uses TRBV18 and TRBJ1-4, with D unresolved. This CDR3 is 14 amino acids long. Germline CDR1 and CDR2: KGHSH and LQKENI. Trimming cost V 3 bases and J 6 bases, with 11 bases left between them. The chain's CDR3 is CASSPGPKHEKLFF. Here the CDR3 DNA reads TGTGCCAGCTCACCTGGGCCAAAACATGAAAAACTGTTTTTT.

The chain is built from TRBV7-6 and TRBJ2-3; tentatively, D is TRBD2 (6 bases). Germline CDR1 and CDR2: SGHVS and FNYEAQ. V gave up 3 bases and J gave up 8 bases, with 15 bases separating them. This CDR3 has 14 amino acids. The CDR3 DNA follows: TGTGCCAGCAGCTTGCAATTACTAGCTTCTACGCAGTATTTT. It encodes CASSLQLLASTQYF.

The CDR3: CASSSRGGTEAFF. Written as DNA, the CDR3 is TGTGCCAGCAGCTCTCGGGGGGGCACTGAAGCTTTCTTT. The chain recombines TRBV11-3 with TRBJ1-1, with a tentative D call TRBD1 (5 bases). V was cut by 4 bases and J by 4 bases, with 10 bases left in between. The germline V gene encodes CDR1 SGHNT and CDR2 YENEEA. The CDR3 is 13 amino acids. Full variable domain (rest looked up from reference TRBV11-3 and TRBJ1-1): EAGVVQSPRYKIIEKKQPVAFWCNPISGHNTLYWYLQNLGQGPELLIRYENEEAVDDSQLPKDRFSAERLKGVDSTLKIQPAELGDSAVYLCASSSRGGTEAFFGQGTRLTVV.

This clone was detected once. The rearrangement links TRBV9 to TRBJ2-7, with 7 bases identical to TRBD2. Germline CDR1 reads SGDLS; CDR2 reads YYNGEE. The length of the CDR3 is 12 residues. V was pared by 7 bases and J by 5 bases, with 6 bases of the junction left unmatched. Written as DNA, the CDR3 is TGTGCCAGCGGGAGGGCCAACAACGAGCAGTACTTC. It specifies CASGRANNEQYF.

V gene TRBV6-1 combines with J gene TRBJ1-1, with TRBD1 matching 7 bases. CDR1 and CDR2 from the germline V gene are MNHNS and SASEGT. V trimming: 0 bases; J trimming: 6 bases; junction bases outside the gene matches: 10. CDR3 length equals 16 residues. Here the CDR3 reads CASSEALVRGTAEAFF. DNA of the CDR3: TGTGCCAGCAGTGAAGCGCTGGTCAGGGGGACGGCTGAAGCTTTCTTT.

This clone has a single count. V and J are TRBV20-1 and TRBJ2-1, with 10 bases fitting TRBD2. CDR1 is DFQATT and CDR2 is SNEGSKA in the germline V gene (reference sequence). The CDR3 is 17 residues long. Trimming removed 3 bases from V and 1 base from J; junction bases left unmatched: 9. The CDR3 sequence: CSASAISGRESYNEQFF. CDR3 nucleotide sequence: TGCAGTGCTAGTGCGATCAGCGGGAGGGAGTCCTACAATGAGCAGTTCTTC.

The chain employs TRBV5-1 and TRBJ2-7; D ambiguous. The CDR3 runs 14 residues. Germline V gene data show CDR1 as SGHRS and CDR2 as YFSETQ. V lost 3 bases to trimming and J lost 3 bases, with 13 bases between them. DNA for the CDR3: TGCGCCAGCAGCTCCGTCGCAGGCAACTACGAGCAGTACTTC. This translates into CASSSVAGNYEQYF.

The chain carries TRBV19 and TRBJ1-5; D possibly corresponds to TRBD1 (5 bases). There are 14 residues in the CDR3. Trimming removed 3 bases at V and 0 bases at J, with 6 bases between. Germline CDR1 is LNHDA and CDR2 is SQIVND (reference sequence). The CDR3 region has the DNA TGTGCCAGTAGTATCACAGGTAGCAATCAGCCCCAGCATTTT. Translation: CASSITGSNQPQHF. Drawing the rest from reference TRBV19 and TRBJ1-5, the complete variable domain is DGGITQSPKYLFRKEGQNVTLSCEQNLNHDAMYWYRQDPGQGLRLIYYSQIVNDFQKGDIAEGYSVSREKKESFPLTVTSAQKNPTAFYLCASSITGSNQPQHFGDGTRLSIL.

The chain carries TRBV21-1 and TRBJ1-1. TRBV21-1 is a pseudogene segment. CDR3 length: 13 residues. The CDR3 nucleotides are TGTGCCAGCAGCGAACGGGGTGACACTGAAGCTTTCTTT. Amino acid sequence: CASSERGDTEAFF.

The chain joins TRBV30 to TRBJ2-2; a possible D gene is TRBD1 (5 bases). V dropped 3 bases and J dropped 9 bases, with 17 bases sitting between them. CDR1 is GTSNPN and CDR2 is SVGIG in the germline V gene (reference sequence). There are 14 residues in the CDR3. The DNA for the CDR3 is TGTGCCTGGAGCCGGGTCTTAGGGGCCAGGGAGCTGTTTTTT. It encodes CAWSRVLGARELFF.